This TCR beta chain was obtained from a study of blood T cell repertoires in COVID-19. About the research overall: Samples came from the United States, Italy and Spain, spanning acute and convalescent COVID-19. Sources were T cells, B-cell-depleted T cells, or PBMCs; the material itself was cDNA or gDNA.

Some clones are missing from TCRdb's copy, which holds only in-frame ones; the method was immunoSEQ multiplex PCR. The sample lists roughly 200,000 clones, 75% to 90% occurring once. The CDR3 is 16 residues long. Trimming removed 2 bases from V and 5 bases from J; junction bases left unmatched: 9. The V gene's germline CDR1 is SGHTA and CDR2 FQGNSA. This clonotype originated in a man aged 35 to 55 with acute or convalescent COVID-19. The rearrangement links TRBV7-2 to TRBJ2-5, with 9 bases lining up with TRBD2. The sample was peripheral blood. As DNA, the CDR3 is TGTGCCAGCAGCTTACGTGGTAGCGGGGGTTGGGAGACCCAGTACTTC. Its translation: CASSLRGSGGWETQYF. Variable domain in full (rest from reference TRBV7-2 and TRBJ2-5): GAGVSQSPSNKVTEKGKDVELRCDPISGHTALYWYRQSLGQGLEFLIYFQGNSAPDKSGLPSDRFSAERTGGSVSTLTIQRTQQEDSAVYLCASSLRGSGGWETQYFGPGTRLLVL.